This is a list of T cell receptor beta chains from one sample in a study of beta chain features in type 1 diabetes. Measured with immunoSEQ multiplex PCR; TCRdb has only the in-frame clones, and not every one. The sample shows about 150,000 clones, around 8% of them seen only once. The sequencing input was central memory CD4+ T cells from blood. These receptor sequences come from a man aged 18 to 35 in good health. Each CDR3 is given with its conserved first and last residue. Each record gives: J gene, D gene, CDR3 length, V gene, clone size, CDR3 protein, CDR3 DNA. D genes are given only for firm matches. The listing skips clone size in some rows; elsewhere it reads once, few, many or a size class.

TRBJ1-1,-,12,TRBV5-1,-,CASSIRGTEAFF,TGCGCCAGCAGCATAAGGGGCACTGAAGCTTTCTTT
TRBJ2-7,-,12,TRBV30,-,CAWSVVQYEQYF,TGTGCCTGGAGTGTAGTACAGTACGAGCAGTACTTC
TRBJ1-2,-,14,TRBV2,-,CASSEVPGLYGYTF,TGTGCCAGCAGTGAAGTCCCAGGGCTCTATGGCTACACCTTC
TRBJ2-7,-,15,TRBV7-6,-,CASSLAGVGDYEQYF,TGTGCCAGCAGCCTCGCAGGGGTAGGGGACTACGAGCAGTACTTC
TRBJ1-1,-,15,TRBV7-3,few,CASSPRGGGGTEAFF,TGTGCCAGCAGCCCCCGAGGGGGAGGGGGAACTGAAGCTTTCTTT
TRBJ1-1,-,13,TRBV29-1,-,CSVVWGLNTEAFF,TGCAGCGTTGTTTGGGGCCTGAACACTGAAGCTTTCTTT
TRBJ1-4,-,16,TRBV6-5,few,CASSYSISLRDEKLFF,TGTGCCAGCAGTTACTCGATATCTTTGCGTGATGAAAAACTGTTTTTT
TRBJ2-1,TRBD1,15,TRBV19,few,CASSTHPGQHNEQFF,TGTGCCAGTAGTACCCACCCGGGACAGCACAATGAGCAGTTCTTC
TRBJ1-2,-,13,TRBV29-1,few,CSVEIRVGYGYTF,TGCAGCGTTGAAATCAGGGTGGGATATGGCTACACCTTC
TRBJ2-3,TRBD2,16,TRBV9,-,CASSARAGVSTDTQYF,TGTGCCAGCAGCGCCCGAGCGGGAGTTAGCACAGATACGCAGTATTTT
TRBJ1-5,-,14,TRBV6-5,few,CASSYSGAAQPQHF,TGTGCCAGCAGTTACTCGGGGGCGGCACAGCCCCAGCATTTT
TRBJ2-7,TRBD1,15,TRBV28,-,CASKAVGQDAYEQYF,TGTGCCAGCAAAGCCGTGGGACAGGACGCCTACGAGCAGTACTTC
TRBJ2-1,-,14,TRBV6-5,-,CASSESGPGNEQFF,TGTGCCAGCAGTGAAAGTGGGCCCGGCAATGAGCAGTTCTTC
TRBJ2-2,-,15,TRBV9,-,CASRRGVEDTGELFF,TGTGCCAGCAGACGCGGGGTTGAGGACACCGGGGAGCTGTTTTTT
TRBJ1-4,-,14,TRBV5-1,-,CASSQGQGNEKLFF,TGCGCCAGCAGCCAGGGGCAGGGTAATGAAAAACTGTTTTTT
TRBJ1-5,-,13,TRBV5-4,few,CASSRGEASDLHF,TGTGCCAGCAGCCGCGGGGAAGCTTCCGACCTGCATTTT
TRBJ2-3,TRBD2,14,TRBV5-1,few,CASRSGRDTDTQYF,TGCGCCAGCAGGTCAGGGAGGGACACAGATACGCAGTATTTT
TRBJ1-3,-,14,TRBV19,few,CASTGANSGNTIYF,TGTGCCAGTACTGGAGCCAACTCTGGAAACACCATATATTTT
TRBJ2-3,-,13,TRBV29-1,once,CSVEAMGRDTQYF,TGCAGCGTTGAAGCCATGGGGCGGGATACGCAGTATTTT
TRBJ2-3,TRBD2,15,TRBV6-5,-,CASRLSGTPPDTQYF,TGTGCCAGCAGACTTAGCGGGACCCCCCCCGATACGCAGTATTTT
TRBJ2-4,-,15,TRBV6-5,few,CASSGTGSGKNIQYF,TGTGCCAGCAGCGGAACAGGGTCAGGCAAAAACATTCAGTACTTC
TRBJ2-1,-,15,TRBV7-3,few,CASSPDSSSYNEQFF,TGTGCCAGCAGCCCGGACAGTAGCTCCTACAATGAGCAGTTCTTC
TRBJ2-3,TRBD2,16,TRBV7-9,many,CASSAYSGRATDTQYF,TGTGCCAGCAGCGCATATAGCGGGAGGGCCACAGATACGCAGTATTTT
TRBJ2-2,TRBD1,17,TRBV28,-,CASSLPFWTGYTGELFF,TGTGCCAGCAGTTTACCCTTCTGGACAGGGTACACCGGGGAGCTGTTTTTT
TRBJ1-1,-,13,TRBV19,few,CASSTPDYTEAFF,TGTGCCAGTAGTACCCCCGACTACACTGAAGCTTTCTTT
TRBJ2-7,-,13,TRBV7-8,few,CASMFQGSYEQYF,TGTGCCAGCATGTTCCAGGGGTCCTACGAGCAGTACTTC
TRBJ2-1,-,13,TRBV5-8,few,CASSLANSGEQFF,TGTGCCAGCAGCTTGGCCAACAGCGGGGAGCAGTTCTTC
TRBJ2-1,-,11,TRBV28,many,CASGARGEQFF,TGTGCCAGTGGAGCCAGGGGCGAGCAGTTCTTC
TRBJ2-5,-,14,TRBV2,few,CASQDSSRLETQYF,TGTGCCAGCCAGGACAGTTCTCGGTTGGAGACCCAGTACTTC
TRBJ1-2,TRBD1,13,TRBV7-2,-,CASSSGQAEGYTF,TGTGCCAGCAGCTCGGGACAGGCAGAAGGCTACACCTTC
TRBJ2-7,TRBD1,15,TRBV28,few,CASSIWGQGPYEQYF,TGTGCCAGCAGTATTTGGGGACAGGGGCCCTACGAGCAGTACTTC
TRBJ2-1,-,15,TRBV4-3,few,CASSQEGLSVDEQFF,TGCGCCAGCAGCCAAGAGGGCCTCTCCGTGGATGAGCAGTTCTTC
TRBJ1-2,TRBD1,14,TRBV4-2,-,CASSQNDRVYGYTF,TGTGCCAGCAGCCAGAACGACAGGGTCTATGGCTACACCTTC
TRBJ2-5,-,15,TRBV15,many,CATSGEPGLGETQYF,TGTGCCACCAGCGGGGAACCGGGACTCGGAGAGACCCAGTACTTC
TRBJ1-4,-,19,TRBV18,-,CASSLLPSPSESFNEKLFF,TGTGCCAGCTCACTACTCCCGAGCCCAAGCGAAAGCTTTAATGAAAAACTGTTTTTT
TRBJ1-1,-,15,TRBV28,few,CASSLPGVMNTEAFF,TGTGCCAGCAGTCTCCCCGGGGTTATGAACACTGAAGCTTTCTTT
TRBJ1-3,TRBD1,17,TRBV4-3,few,CASSQGTDRGGGNTIYF,TGCGCCAGCAGCCAGGGAACAGACAGGGGCGGTGGAAACACCATATATTTT
TRBJ2-3,TRBD2,16,TRBV14,many,CASSFLAGGPSDTQYF,TGTGCCAGCAGCTTCTTAGCGGGAGGGCCCTCGGATACGCAGTATTTT
TRBJ2-5,TRBD2,14,TRBV6-5,few,CASSQGGRRETQYF,TGTGCCAGCAGTCAGGGAGGGAGGAGGGAGACCCAGTACTTC
TRBJ2-1,TRBD1,13,TRBV28,-,CASHGTGFVEQFF,TGTGCCAGCCACGGGACAGGGTTCGTCGAGCAGTTCTTC
TRBJ2-1,TRBD1,14,TRBV6-5,few,CASSLTGGYNEQFF,TGTGCCAGCAGCCTGACAGGGGGCTACAATGAGCAGTTCTTC
TRBJ1-1,-,13,TRBV11-2,-,CASSLDPRSAAFF,TGTGCCAGCAGCTTAGATCCGAGGTCAGCAGCTTTCTTT
TRBJ2-3,-,17,TRBV6-1,-,CASSANRDTRPHGTQYF,TGTGCCAGCAGTGCCAACCGGGACACCCGCCCTCACGGTACGCAGTATTTT
TRBJ1-1,-,13,TRBV9,-,CASSVAGNTEAFF,TGTGCCAGCAGCGTAGCCGGGAACACTGAAGCTTTCTTT